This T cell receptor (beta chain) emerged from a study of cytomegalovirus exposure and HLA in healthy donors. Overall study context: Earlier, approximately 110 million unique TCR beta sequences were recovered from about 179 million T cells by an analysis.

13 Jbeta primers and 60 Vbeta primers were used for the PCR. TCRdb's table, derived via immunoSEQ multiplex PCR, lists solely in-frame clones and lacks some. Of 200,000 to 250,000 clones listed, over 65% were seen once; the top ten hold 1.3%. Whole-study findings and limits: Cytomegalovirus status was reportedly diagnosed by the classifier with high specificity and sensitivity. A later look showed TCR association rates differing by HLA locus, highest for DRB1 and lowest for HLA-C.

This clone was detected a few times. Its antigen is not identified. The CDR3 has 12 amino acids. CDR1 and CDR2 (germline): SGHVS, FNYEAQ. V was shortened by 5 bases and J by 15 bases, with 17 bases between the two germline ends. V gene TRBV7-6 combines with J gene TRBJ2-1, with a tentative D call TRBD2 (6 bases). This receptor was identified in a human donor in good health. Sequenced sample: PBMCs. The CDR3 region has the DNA TGTGCCAGCAGCCTTAGCGGCGGGGCCTGGTTCTTC. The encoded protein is CASSLSGGAWFF. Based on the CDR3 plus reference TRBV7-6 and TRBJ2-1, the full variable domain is GAGVSQSPRYKVTKRGQDVALRCDPISGHVSLYWYRQALGQGPEFLTYFNYEAQQDKSGLPNDRFSAERPEGSISTLTIQRTEQRDSAMYRCASSLSGGAWFFGPGTRLTVL.